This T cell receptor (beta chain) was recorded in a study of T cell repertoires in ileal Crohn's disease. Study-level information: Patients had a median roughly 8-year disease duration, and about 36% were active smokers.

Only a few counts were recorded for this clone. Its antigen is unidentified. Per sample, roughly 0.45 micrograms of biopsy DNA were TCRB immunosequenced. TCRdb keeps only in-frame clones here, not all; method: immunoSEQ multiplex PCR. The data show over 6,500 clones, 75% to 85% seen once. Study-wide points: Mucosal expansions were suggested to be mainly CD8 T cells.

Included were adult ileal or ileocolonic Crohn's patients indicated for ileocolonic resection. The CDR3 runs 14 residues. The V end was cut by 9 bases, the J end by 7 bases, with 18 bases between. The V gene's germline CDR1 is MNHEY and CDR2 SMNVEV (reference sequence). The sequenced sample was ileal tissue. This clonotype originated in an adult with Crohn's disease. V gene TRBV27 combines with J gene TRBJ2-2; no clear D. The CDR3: CASSKTAASGELFF. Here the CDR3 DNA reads TGTGCCAGTTCGAAAACGGCAGCGAGCGGGGAGCTGTTTTTT.